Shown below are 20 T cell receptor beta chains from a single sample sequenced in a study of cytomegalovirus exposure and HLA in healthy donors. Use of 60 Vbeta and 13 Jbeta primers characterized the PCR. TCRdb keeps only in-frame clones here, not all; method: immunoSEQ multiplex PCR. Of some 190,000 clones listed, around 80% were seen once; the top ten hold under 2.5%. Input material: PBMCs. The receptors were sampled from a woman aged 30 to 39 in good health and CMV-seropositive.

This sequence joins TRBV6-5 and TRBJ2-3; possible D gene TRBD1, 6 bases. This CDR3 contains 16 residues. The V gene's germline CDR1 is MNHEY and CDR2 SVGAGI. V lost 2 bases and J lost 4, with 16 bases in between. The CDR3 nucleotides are TGTGCCAGCAGTTACCTTTGGACAGCGCGAGCAGATACGCAGTATTTT. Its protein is CASSYLWTARADTQYF.

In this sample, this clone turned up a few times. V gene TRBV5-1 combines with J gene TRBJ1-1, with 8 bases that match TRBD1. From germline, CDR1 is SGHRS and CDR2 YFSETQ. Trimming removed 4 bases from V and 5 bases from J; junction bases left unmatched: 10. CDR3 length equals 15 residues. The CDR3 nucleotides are TGCGCCAGCAGCCGTACAACAGGGGGGTATACTGAAGCTTTCTTT. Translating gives CASSRTTGGYTEAFF.

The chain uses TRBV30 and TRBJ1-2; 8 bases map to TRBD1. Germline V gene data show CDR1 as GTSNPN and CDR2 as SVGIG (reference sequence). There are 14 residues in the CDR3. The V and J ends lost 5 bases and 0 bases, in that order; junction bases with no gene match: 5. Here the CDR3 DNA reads TGTGCCTGGGCACAGGGGGACGCTAACTATGGCTACACCTTC. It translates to CAWAQGDANYGYTF.

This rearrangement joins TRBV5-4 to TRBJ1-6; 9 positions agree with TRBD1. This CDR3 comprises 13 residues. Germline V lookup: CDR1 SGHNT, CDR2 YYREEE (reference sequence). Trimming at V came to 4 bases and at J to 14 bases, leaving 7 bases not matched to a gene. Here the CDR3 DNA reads TGTGCCAGCAGCGTAGACAGGGGGGTATCCCTCCACTTT. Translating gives CASSVDRGVSLHF.

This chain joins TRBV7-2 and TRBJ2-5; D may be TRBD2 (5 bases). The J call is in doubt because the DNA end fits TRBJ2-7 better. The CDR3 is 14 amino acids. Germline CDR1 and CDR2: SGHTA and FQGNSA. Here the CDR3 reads CASSAPPGKHEQYF. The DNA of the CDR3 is TGTGCCAGCAGCGCACCCCCGGGAAAACACGAGCAGTACTTC.

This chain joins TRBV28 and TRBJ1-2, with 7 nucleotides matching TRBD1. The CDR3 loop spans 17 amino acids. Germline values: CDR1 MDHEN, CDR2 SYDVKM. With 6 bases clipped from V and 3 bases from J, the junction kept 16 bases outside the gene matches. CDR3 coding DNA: TGTGCCAGCAGCCCCCCGGTAGGACAGGAGTTGGACTATGGCTACACCTTC. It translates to CASSPPVGQELDYGYTF.

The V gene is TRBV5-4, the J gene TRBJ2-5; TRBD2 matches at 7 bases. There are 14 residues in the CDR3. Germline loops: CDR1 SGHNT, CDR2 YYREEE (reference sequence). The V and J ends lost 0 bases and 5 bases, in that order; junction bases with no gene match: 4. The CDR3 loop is CASSLGTRAETQYF. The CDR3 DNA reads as TGTGCCAGCAGCTTGGGGACTAGGGCGGAGACCCAGTACTTC.

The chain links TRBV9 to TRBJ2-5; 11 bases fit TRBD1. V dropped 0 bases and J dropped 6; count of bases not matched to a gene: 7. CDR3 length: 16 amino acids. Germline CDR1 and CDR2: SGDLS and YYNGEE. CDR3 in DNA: TGTGCCAGCAGCGTAGAGGGACAGGGGGGTCGGCAGACCCAGTACTTC. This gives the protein CASSVEGQGGRQTQYF.

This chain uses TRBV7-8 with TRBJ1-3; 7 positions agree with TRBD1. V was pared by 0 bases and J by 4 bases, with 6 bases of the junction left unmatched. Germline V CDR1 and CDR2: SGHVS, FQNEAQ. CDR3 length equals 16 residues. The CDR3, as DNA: TGTGCCAGCAGCTTAGCGTGGTCACAGGGGGGAAACACCATATATTTT. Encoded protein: CASSLAWSQGGNTIYF.

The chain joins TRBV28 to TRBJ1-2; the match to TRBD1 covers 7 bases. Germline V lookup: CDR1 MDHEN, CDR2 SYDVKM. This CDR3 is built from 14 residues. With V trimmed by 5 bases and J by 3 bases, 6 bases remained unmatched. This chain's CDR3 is CASSRGGRDYGYTF. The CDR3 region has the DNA TGTGCCAGCAGTCGAGGGGGCCGGGACTATGGCTACACCTTC.

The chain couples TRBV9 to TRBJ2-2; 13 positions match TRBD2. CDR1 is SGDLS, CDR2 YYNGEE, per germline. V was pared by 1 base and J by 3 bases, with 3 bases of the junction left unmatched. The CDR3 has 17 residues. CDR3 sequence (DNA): TGTGCCAGCAGCGTAACTAGCGGGGGGGAATACACCGGGGAGCTGTTTTTT. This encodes CASSVTSGGEYTGELFF.

CDR3 in amino acids: CAIPTRGASYEQYF. The CDR3 DNA sequence: TGTGCGATACCGACGCGGGGGGCCTCCTACGAGCAGTACTTC. The J gene is TRBJ2-7, the V gene TRBV19; 8 nucleotides agree with TRBD2. This CDR3 spans 14 amino acids. The germline CDR1 and CDR2 sequences are LNHDA and SQIVND (reference sequence).

Written as DNA, the CDR3 is TGTGCCAGCAGCGTTACAGGGACCCAGCCCCAGCATTTT. Protein: CASSVTGTQPQHF. J is TRBJ1-5 and V is TRBV9; tentative D call: TRBD1 (6 bases). CDR3 size: 13 residues. Germline loops: CDR1 SGDLS, CDR2 YYNGEE. The V end lost 2 bases, the J end lost 7 bases, and 10 bases lay between the germline ends.

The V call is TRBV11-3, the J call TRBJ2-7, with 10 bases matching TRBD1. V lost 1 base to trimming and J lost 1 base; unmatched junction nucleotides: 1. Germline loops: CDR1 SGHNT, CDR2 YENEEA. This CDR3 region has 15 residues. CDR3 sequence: CASSLGDRGSYEQYF. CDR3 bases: TGTGCCAGCAGCTTAGGGGACAGGGGATCCTACGAGCAGTACTTC.

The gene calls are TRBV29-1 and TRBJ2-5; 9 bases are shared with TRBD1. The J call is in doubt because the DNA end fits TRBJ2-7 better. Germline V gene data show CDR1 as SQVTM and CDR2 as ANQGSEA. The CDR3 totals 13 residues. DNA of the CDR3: TGCAGCGTGAACAGGGGGCTTTCCTACGAGCAGTACTTC. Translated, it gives CSVNRGLSYEQYF.

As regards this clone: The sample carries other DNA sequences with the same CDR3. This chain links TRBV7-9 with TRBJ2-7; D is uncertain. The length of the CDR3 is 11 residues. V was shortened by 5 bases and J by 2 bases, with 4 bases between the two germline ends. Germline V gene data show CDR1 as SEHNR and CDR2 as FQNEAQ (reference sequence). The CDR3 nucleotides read TGTGCCAGCAGCCCGGCCTACGAGCAGTACTTC. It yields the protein CASSPAYEQYF.

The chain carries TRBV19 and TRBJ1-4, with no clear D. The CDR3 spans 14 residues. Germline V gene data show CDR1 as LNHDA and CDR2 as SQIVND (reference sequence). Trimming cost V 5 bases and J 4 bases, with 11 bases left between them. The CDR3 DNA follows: TGTGCCAGTAGTCCGTCGGTCGGTAATGAAAAACTGTTTTTT. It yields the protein CASSPSVGNEKLFF. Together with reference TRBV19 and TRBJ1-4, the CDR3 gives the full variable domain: DGGITQSPKYLFRKEGQNVTLSCEQNLNHDAMYWYRQDPGQGLRLIYYSQIVNDFQKGDIAEGYSVSREKKESFPLTVTSAQKNPTAFYLCASSPSVGNEKLFFGSGTQLSVL.

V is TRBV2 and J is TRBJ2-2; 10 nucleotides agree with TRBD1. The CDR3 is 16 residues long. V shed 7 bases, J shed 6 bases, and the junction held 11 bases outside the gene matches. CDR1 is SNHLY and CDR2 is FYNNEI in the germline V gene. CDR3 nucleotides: TGTGCCAGCATTGGAGCGACAGGGGGCATATCCGGGGAGCTGTTTTTT. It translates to CASIGATGGISGELFF.

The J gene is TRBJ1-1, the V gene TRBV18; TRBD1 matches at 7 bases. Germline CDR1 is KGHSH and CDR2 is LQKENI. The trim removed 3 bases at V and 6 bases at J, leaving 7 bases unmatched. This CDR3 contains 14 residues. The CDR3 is CASSPWTGSAEAFF. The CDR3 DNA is TGTGCCAGCTCACCTTGGACAGGTAGCGCTGAAGCTTTCTTT.

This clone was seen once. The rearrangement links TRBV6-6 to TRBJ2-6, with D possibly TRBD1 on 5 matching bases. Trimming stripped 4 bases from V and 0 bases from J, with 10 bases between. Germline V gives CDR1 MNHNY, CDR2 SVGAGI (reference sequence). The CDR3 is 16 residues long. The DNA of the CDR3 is TGTGCCAGCAGTTCCCGACAGAGCTCTGGGGCCAACGTCCTGACTTTC. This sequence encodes CASSSRQSSGANVLTF.